These 9 T cell receptor beta chains were sequenced from one sample in a study of T cell changes during pregnancy in multiple sclerosis. TCRdb's table, derived via immunoSEQ multiplex PCR, lists solely in-frame clones and lacks some. The data show 40,000 or so clones, about 90% seen once. The material sequenced was CD8+ T cells from peripheral blood mononuclear cells, taken in the first trimester of pregnancy. The origin of the receptors is a female donor with multiple sclerosis, enrolled in a pregnancy study.

The V and J genes are TRBV2 and TRBJ2-2; 10 positions agree with TRBD2. Germline V CDR1 and CDR2: SNHLY, FYNNEI. This CDR3 is built from 16 residues. V lost 7 bases and J lost 7; bases outside the gene matches: 12. CDR3 residues: CASIPVEREGLGELFF. CDR3 nucleotide sequence: TGTGCCAGCATTCCCGTGGAGCGGGAGGGCCTCGGGGAGCTGTTTTTT.

The CDR3 DNA is TGTGCCAGCAGGCCGAGTGGGCTCGGGAACACCGGGGAGCTGTTTTTT. Its translation is CASRPSGLGNTGELFF. The rearrangement uses TRBV7-7 and TRBJ2-2; D ambiguous. Trimming pared 6 bases from V and 1 base from J, leaving 15 bases between. This CDR3 spans 16 amino acids. In germline, CDR1 is SSHAT, CDR2 FNYEAQ (reference sequence).

The V call is TRBV7-9, the J call TRBJ1-5; 7 positions agree with TRBD1. The germline CDR1 and CDR2 sequences are SEHNR and FQNEAQ (reference sequence). This CDR3 region has 17 residues. With V trimmed by 4 bases and J by 4 bases, 13 bases remained unmatched. CDR3 nucleotide sequence: TGTGCCAGCAGCTCCGACAGGGATCTGGCACGGAATCAGCCCCAGCATTTT. Encoded protein: CASSSDRDLARNQPQHF.

J is TRBJ2-6 and V is TRBV30; 8 bases fit TRBD1. This CDR3 region has 17 residues. V lost 4 bases to trimming and J lost 0 bases; unmatched junction nucleotides: 8. CDR1 is GTSNPN and CDR2 is SVGIG in the germline V gene (reference sequence). The CDR3 region is CAWTPGQAYSGANVLTF. The CDR3, as DNA: TGTGCCTGGACGCCGGGACAGGCCTACTCTGGGGCCAACGTCCTGACTTTC.

The chain is built from TRBV6-5 and TRBJ2-5; 10 positions agree with TRBD2. The CDR3 loop spans 15 amino acids. With V trimmed by 6 bases and J by 1 base, 5 bases remained unmatched. Germline assignment: CDR1 MNHEY and CDR2 SVGAGI. The CDR3 loop is CASRDSGGLQETQYF. CDR3 nucleotides: TGTGCCAGCAGGGATAGCGGGGGGCTCCAAGAGACCCAGTACTTC.

DNA for the CDR3: TGTGCCAGCGGCGGAGCAACTAATGAAAAACTGTTTTTT. It is translated as CASGGATNEKLFF. This chain uses TRBV25-1 with TRBJ1-4; no firm D call. The CDR3 has 13 amino acids. The V gene's germline CDR1 is MGHDK and CDR2 SYGVNS. V lost 8 bases to trimming and J lost 0 bases, with 7 bases between them.

The chain employs TRBV2 and TRBJ1-2; D unclear. The CDR3 is made up of 13 amino acids. Germline V CDR1 and CDR2: SNHLY, FYNNEI. In nucleotides, the CDR3 is TGTGCTCAACCTCTCGAGAATAACTATGGCTACACCTTC. Protein: CAQPLENNYGYTF.

The rearrangement uses TRBV6-5 and TRBJ2-3, with 10 bases matching TRBD1. Germline assignment: CDR1 MNHEY and CDR2 SVGAGI. Losses at the gene ends were 2 bases for V and 2 bases for J; bases not matched to a gene: 4. This CDR3 contains 16 residues. CDR3: CASSYGTGAFTDTQYF. CDR3 bases: TGTGCCAGCAGTTACGGGACAGGGGCGTTCACAGATACGCAGTATTTT.

J is TRBJ2-1 and V is TRBV5-1; the match to TRBD1 covers 10 bases. Losses at the gene ends were 5 bases for V and 9 bases for J; bases not matched to a gene: 2. Germline CDR1 and CDR2: SGHRS and YFSETQ. The CDR3 extends over 12 amino acids. DNA of the CDR3: TGCGCCAGCAGGACAGGGGGCGGTGAGCAGTTCTTC. Protein: CASRTGGGEQFF.